This TCR beta chain was found in a study of a mutant IDH1 vaccine in newly diagnosed glioma. Worth noting for this clone: Its matching antigen is unknown.

The data were produced by immunoSEQ multiplex PCR, yet TCRdb's version contains in-frame clones alone and is incomplete. The sample gives about 42,000 clones, around 83% of which show up once; over 4.5% is in the top ten. The time point is: week 35, safety follow-up. Doses of 300 ug of mutant IDH1 20-mer peptide were given with topical imiquimod. The sequencing here drew on PBMCs, taken from a glioma patient whose treatment included an IDH1 peptide vaccine. The sequence was obtained from a woman between 50 and 59 years old with glioma.

The CDR3 bases are TGTGCCAGCTCGGACCTTTCAGTAGACAGGAGAGTCGGATATTTT. Its translation is CASSDLSVDRRVGYF. The chain employs TRBV18 and TRBJ1-3; D perhaps matches TRBD1 (6 bases). V lost 6 bases and J lost 15, with 27 bases in between. The CDR3 length is 15 residues. Germline V gene lookup returns CDR1 KGHSH and CDR2 LQKENI. The full variable domain, completed using reference TRBV18 and TRBJ1-3, is NAGVMQNPRHLVRRRGQEARLRCSPMKGHSHVYWYRQLPEEGLKFMVYLQKENIIDESGMPKERFSAEFPKEGPSILRIQQVVRGDSAAYFCASSDLSVDRRVGYFGEGSWLTVV.